This T cell receptor (beta chain) is from a study of blood T cell repertoires in COVID-19. Profiled with immunoSEQ multiplex PCR; TCRdb holds only in-frame clones, not every one. The sample yields about 370,000 clones, around 87% seen once. The ends were cut back, 0 bases at V and 4 bases at J, with 9 bases in the middle. There are 14 residues in the CDR3. Germline CDR1 and CDR2: LGHNA and YNFKEQ. The TCR was taken from a young man with active or convalescent COVID-19. The rearrangement links TRBV4-2 to TRBJ1-2; D gene unclear. The sequenced material came from peripheral blood. Here the CDR3 reads CASSQDLQLYGYTF. The CDR3 bases are TGTGCCAGCAGCCAAGATTTACAGCTCTATGGCTACACCTTC.